One TCR beta chain is described in this entry. The data are from a study of shared clonotypes between healthy human individuals. The length of the CDR3 is 9 residues. In germline, CDR1 is MNHNS, CDR2 SASEGT. Trimming stripped 7 bases from V and 9 bases from J, with 4 bases between. Libraries were prepared by immunoSEQ multiplex PCR; TCRdb keeps only in-frame clonotypes and omits some of them. Of over 950,000 clones in the sample, 70% to 85% were seen once. V and J are TRBV6-1 and TRBJ2-1; no reliable D call. This sequence was found in a man younger than 35 in good health. Some clones in this sample may be carry-over from other donors' samples. Sequenced material: memory CD4+ T cells from PBMCs. Indicated subset: CD45RA-negative fraction. Here the CDR3 DNA reads TGTGCCAGCATTCCTGAGCAGTTCTTC. The encoded protein is CASIPEQFF.